These 6 T cell receptor beta chains were sequenced from one sample in a study of neurological immune-mediated disorders. TCRdb reanalysed the 5' RACE reads using MiXCR and keeps one entry per CDR3 protein. The sample records around 100,000 distinct CDR3 sequences, less than 14% being singletons. Time point denoted: longitudinal time-point 3. The sample taken for sequencing was PBMCs. These receptors all stem from a female donor with HTLV-1-associated myelopathy (HAM/TSP).

The chain combines TRBV7-7 with TRBJ2-3; D may be TRBD2 (5 bases). This CDR3 is built from 15 residues. Germline CDR1 and CDR2: SSHAT and FNYEAQ (reference sequence). V lost 3 bases, J lost 2 bases, and 12 bases lay in between. The DNA for the CDR3 is TGTGCCAGCAGCTTCGGAGGAGGCTTCACAGATACGCAGTATTTT. Amino acid sequence: CASSFGGGFTDTQYF.

This clonotype was observed many times. The chain uses TRBV5-6 and TRBJ2-2; D gene uncertain. CDR1 is SGHDT, CDR2 YYEEEE, per germline. V lost 0 bases, J lost 6 bases, and 18 bases lay in between. The CDR3 runs to 17 residues. The CDR3: CASSLGRTQSRSGELFF. The CDR3 nucleotides are TGTGCCAGCAGCTTGGGGCGGACGCAGTCACGGTCCGGGGAGCTGTTTTTT.

This clonotype was counted at least ten times. This chain joins TRBV7-9 and TRBJ2-7, with D possibly called TRBD1 or TRBD2 (6 bases each). The length of the CDR3 is 15 residues. V lost 2 bases, J lost 0 bases, and 11 bases lay in between. The germline V gene has CDR1 SEHNR and CDR2 FQNEAQ (reference sequence). The DNA for the CDR3 is TGTGCCAGCAGCTTAAAAGGGGGGTACTCCTACGAGCAGTACTTC. This encodes CASSLKGGYSYEQYF.

This clonotype was seen many times. This chain uses TRBV12-3 or TRBV12-4 with TRBJ1-1; no definite D call. This CDR3 spans 14 amino acids. V lost 2 bases to trimming and J lost 0 bases, with 7 bases between them. This CDR3 is CASSLPLLNTEAFF. CDR3 nucleotide sequence: TGTGCCAGCAGTTTACCACTCCTGAACACTGAAGCTTTCTTT.

Concerning this clonotype: A much more abundant neighbour one base away suggests this may be a read error. The gene calls are TRBV20-1 and TRBJ2-2, with D unresolved. CDR1 is DFQATT, CDR2 SNEGSKA, per germline (reference sequence). This CDR3 has 12 amino acids. Trimming left V 4 bases short and J 4 bases short, with 7 bases between. In DNA form, the CDR3 reads TGCAGTGCTACACTGTTCACCGGGGAGCTGTTTTTT. Its translation: CSATLFTGELFF.

This clonotype was found many times. The J gene is TRBJ2-7, the V gene TRBV20-1; 9 bases align to TRBD2. CDR1 and CDR2 from the germline V gene are DFQATT and SNEGSKA (reference sequence). The CDR3 has 13 residues. Losses at the gene ends were 4 bases for V and 3 bases for J; bases not matched to a gene: 4. CDR3 in amino acids: CSATAGGLYEQYF. The CDR3 bases are TGCAGTGCTACGGCGGGGGGGCTCTACGAGCAGTACTTC.